The text below deals with one T cell receptor (beta chain). This specimen belongs to a study of blood T cell repertoires in COVID-19. Study-wide background: There were acute and convalescent COVID-19 samples, and they came from the United States, Italy and Spain.

Under the authors' procedure: The authors estimated nucleated cell counts from reference gene primer amplification. The repertoire was sequenced with immunoSEQ multiplex PCR; TCRdb's copy has only in-frame clones and lacks some. The DNA gave D and trimming, while V, J and clone size come from that table. This sample yields 200,000 to 250,000 clones, of which about 89% are seen a single time; roughly 5% belongs to the top ten. V was pared by 7 bases and J by 0 bases, with 13 bases between. Germline loops: CDR1 KGHSH, CDR2 LQKENI. The CDR3 consists of 15 residues. Input material: peripheral blood. The clonotype originates from a middle-aged woman with acute or convalescent COVID-19. The chain joins TRBV18 to TRBJ1-3; TRBD1 is a possible D gene (6 bases). The CDR3, as DNA: TGTGCCAGCTTAAAGGCGGGGGCCTCTGGAAACACCATATATTTT. It codes for CASLKAGASGNTIYF.